Below are 27 T cell receptor beta chains sequenced from a single sample in a study of vaccination and CD4 T cells after COVID-19. Documented treatment: roughly 10-day PBMC culture with coronavirus spike peptide pools or control peptides (ViraFEST assay). With the Oncomine TCR Beta short-read assay, DNA from cultured CD4+ T cells was sequenced. TCRdb passed the PCR reads through MiXCR, listing each CDR3 protein once. The sample includes 15,000 to 20,000 distinct CDR3 sequences, 56% of them seen just once. Which antigens these TCRs recognize remains unknown. Sequenced sample: CD4+ T cells from blood, cultured in vitro. These receptors all stem from a human donor who had recovered from COVID-19.

The chain combines TRBV20-1 with TRBJ2-7, with 12 bases that match TRBD1. This CDR3 contains 15 residues. The trim removed 5 bases at V and 3 bases at J, leaving 8 bases unmatched. CDR1 and CDR2 (germline): DFQATT, SNEGSKA (reference sequence). The DNA for the CDR3 is TGCAGTGCTGCTCCCGGGACAGGGGGCGGCTACGAGCAGTACTTC. Residues: CSAAPGTGGGYEQYF.

The chain joins TRBV30 to TRBJ1-2, with D unclear. CDR3 length: 14 residues. Per germline, CDR1 GTSNPN and CDR2 SVGIG (reference sequence). V was cut by 3 bases and J by 4 bases, with 15 bases left in between. The CDR3 region is CAWSRSHSPYGYTF. CDR3 bases: TGTGCCTGGAGCCGTAGTCACAGTCCCTATGGCTACACCTTC.

V is TRBV7-9 and J is TRBJ1-1; no definite D call. This CDR3 contains 12 residues. Germline V lookup: CDR1 SEHNR, CDR2 FQNEAQ (reference sequence). The ends were cut back, 3 bases at V and 11 bases at J, with 13 bases in the middle. The CDR3 reads CASSLPELRAFF. CDR3 in DNA: TGTGCCAGCAGCTTGCCGGAGCTCCGGGCTTTCTTT.

The CDR3 sequence: CATSDRTGGETEAFF. CDR3 DNA sequence: TGTGCCACCAGTGATCGGACAGGGGGGGAAACTGAAGCTTTCTTT. This chain links TRBV24-1 with TRBJ1-1; 10 positions agree with TRBD1. CDR3 size: 15 residues. V trimming: 3 bases; J trimming: 5 bases; junction bases outside the gene matches: 5. CDR1 is KGHDR and CDR2 is SFDVKD in the germline V gene.

The genes are TRBV30 and TRBJ1-6; D not resolved. Germline values: CDR1 GTSNPN, CDR2 SVGIG (reference sequence). The CDR3 runs to 15 residues. V was clipped by 0 bases and J by 1 base, with 7 bases between them. CDR3 sequence reads: CAWSVLRSYNSPLHF. The CDR3 nucleotides read TGTGCCTGGAGTGTACTTAGATCCTATAATTCACCCCTCCACTTT.

The rearrangement uses TRBV4-3 and TRBJ2-3; a weak D match, TRBD1 (5 bases). Germline CDR1 reads LGHNA; CDR2 reads YSLEER. The V end was cut by 4 bases, the J end by 0 bases, with 11 bases between. This CDR3 comprises 15 residues. The CDR3 sequence: CASSPYRSSTDTQYF. Written as DNA, the CDR3 is TGCGCCAGCAGCCCATACAGGTCTAGCACAGATACGCAGTATTTT.

This clonotype was detected once. The J gene is TRBJ2-4, the V gene TRBV20-1, with 7 positions matching TRBD1. Germline V gene data show CDR1 as DFQATT and CDR2 as SNEGSKA (reference sequence). V trimming: 4 bases; J trimming: 8 bases; junction bases outside the gene matches: 8. This CDR3 is built from 13 residues. Here the CDR3 reads CSAIRTGRDIQYF. CDR3 nucleotides: TGCAGTGCTATACGGACAGGACGGGACATTCAGTACTTC.

The chain has TRBV27 and TRBJ1-6; D might be TRBD1 (5 bases). V was shortened by 8 bases and J by 13 bases, with 27 bases between the two germline ends. CDR3 size: 16 residues. Germline values: CDR1 MNHEY, CDR2 SMNVEV (reference sequence). The CDR3 reads CASSSLKGPRAFPLHF. The CDR3 DNA reads as TGTGCCAGCTCAAGTTTGAAAGGGCCCAGGGCGTTCCCCCTCCACTTT.

This chain links TRBV6-1 with TRBJ2-2; D gene ambiguous. V lost 8 bases and J 0 bases, leaving 7 bases between the germline ends. There are 13 residues in the CDR3. Germline CDR1 and CDR2: MNHNS and SASEGT. The CDR3 coding sequence is TGTGCCAGCCTCACAGCGAACACCGGGGAGCTGTTTTTT. Protein sequence: CASLTANTGELFF.

In its sample, this clonotype was seen a few times. The chain links TRBV6-1 to TRBJ2-1; 10 positions agree with TRBD1. CDR1 is MNHNS, CDR2 SASEGT, per germline. The CDR3 is made up of 17 amino acids. V shed 7 bases, J shed 5 bases, and the junction held 14 bases outside the gene matches. The CDR3 reads CASTKVTGGKVDNEQFF. For the CDR3, the DNA is TGTGCCAGCACCAAGGTGACAGGGGGCAAAGTAGACAATGAGCAGTTCTTC.

This clonotype was recorded a few times. The V gene is TRBV6-2 or TRBV6-3, the J gene TRBJ2-2, with 9 bases fitting TRBD2. CDR1 MNHEY and CDR2 SVGEGT come from the germline V gene. V gave up 4 bases and J gave up 5 bases; unmatched junction bases: 2. The CDR3 covers 14 residues. In DNA form, the CDR3 reads TGTGCCAGCAGTTGGACTAGCGAGACCGGGGAGCTGTTTTTT. It encodes CASSWTSETGELFF.

This clonotype was counted a few times. This chain uses TRBV7-9 with TRBJ1-5; a possible D gene is TRBD1 (5 bases). Between the trimmed V and J ends, which lost 3 bases and 5 bases, there was a span of 8 bases. This CDR3 spans 13 amino acids. Germline V gene lookup returns CDR1 SEHNR and CDR2 FQNEAQ (reference sequence). CDR3 in amino acids: CASSFGGDQPQHF. The CDR3 DNA reads TGTGCCAGCAGCTTTGGAGGGGATCAGCCCCAGCATTTT.

The chain uses TRBV29-1 and TRBJ1-2; D remains ambiguous. Germline V gene lookup returns CDR1 SQVTM and CDR2 ANQGSEA. V lost 0 bases to trimming and J lost 7 bases, with 12 bases between them. The CDR3 consists of 13 residues. CDR3 residues: CSVEDLTRGGYTF. CDR3 sequence (DNA): TGCAGCGTTGAAGATCTTACCCGGGGTGGCTACACCTTC.

The J gene is TRBJ1-1, the V gene TRBV19; D unresolved. Germline CDR1 reads LNHDA; CDR2 reads SQIVND (reference sequence). The CDR3 has 16 amino acids. Trimming pared 6 bases from V and 2 bases from J, leaving 19 bases between. CDR3: CASRLLIGRRNTEAFF. CDR3 sequence (DNA): TGTGCCAGTAGGCTTCTTATAGGGAGGCGCAACACTGAAGCTTTCTTT.

The chain couples TRBV7-9 to TRBJ2-7; D gene uncertain. V lost 1 base and J lost 5, with 12 bases in between. The CDR3 sequence is 14 residues long. Germline V gene data show CDR1 as SEHNR and CDR2 as FQNEAQ (reference sequence). CDR3 sequence: CASSLGRSRDEQYF. CDR3 nucleotide sequence: TGTGCCAGCAGCTTAGGGCGGTCCCGGGACGAGCAGTACTTC.

This clonotype was detected only a few times. The V call is TRBV6-5, the J call TRBJ1-5, with 12 bases lining up with TRBD1. The length of the CDR3 is 17 residues. V lost 4 bases to trimming and J lost 4 bases; unmatched junction nucleotides: 8. From germline, CDR1 is MNHEY and CDR2 SVGAGI. The CDR3 region has the DNA TGTGCCAGCAGTTTCTGGGGGACAGGGGGCCGGAATCAGCCCCAGCATTTT. Residues: CASSFWGTGGRNQPQHF.

The V gene is TRBV11-2, the J gene TRBJ2-2; 8 nucleotides line up with TRBD2. The junction had 14 bases not matched to a gene; V was cut back by 5 bases and J by 6 bases. The CDR3 is made up of 17 amino acids. CDR1 is SGHAT, CDR2 FQNNGV, per germline. CDR3 in DNA: TGTGCCAGCAGCCCGGTAGGGGGAGCGGGAGACCCCGGGGAGCTGTTTTTT. Protein product: CASSPVGGAGDPGELFF.

This clonotype was detected only a few times. This chain connects TRBV6-1 to TRBJ1-5; no firm D call. The CDR3 consists of 14 residues. Trimming cost V 5 bases and J 3 bases, with 11 bases left between them. Germline V gene sequence: CDR1 MNHNS, CDR2 SASEGT. This chain's CDR3 is CASSPRRDNQPQHF. The DNA of the CDR3 is TGTGCCAGCAGTCCCCGGAGGGACAATCAGCCCCAGCATTTT.

This chain links TRBV20-1 with TRBJ2-5; 7 positions agree with TRBD1. This CDR3 is built from 15 residues. With 0 bases clipped from V and 5 bases from J, the junction kept 9 bases outside the gene matches. The germline gives CDR1 DFQATT, CDR2 SNEGSKA (reference sequence). The CDR3 spells CSARDRGRGTETQYF. Here the CDR3 DNA reads TGCAGTGCTAGAGATCGGGGCAGGGGGACGGAGACCCAGTACTTC.

The chain recombines TRBV7-9 with TRBJ1-1; TRBD1 aligns across 8 bases. CDR1 SEHNR and CDR2 FQNEAQ come from the germline V gene (reference sequence). The CDR3 is made up of 16 amino acids. Trimming at V came to 4 bases and at J to 1 base, leaving 8 bases not matched to a gene. CDR3 sequence: CASSSRTGTGNTEAFF. DNA for the CDR3: TGTGCCAGCAGCTCTAGGACCGGGACAGGGAACACTGAAGCTTTCTTT.

The sample holds a few counts of this clonotype. The chain has TRBV20-1 and TRBJ1-6; D might be TRBD1 (5 bases). The V end lost 6 bases, the J end lost 0 bases, and 12 bases lay between the germline ends. This CDR3 is built from 15 residues. Germline lookup yields CDR1 DFQATT and CDR2 SNEGSKA (reference sequence). The CDR3 coding sequence is TGCAGTGCCCAGACGGGGGGCTCCTATAATTCACCCCTCCACTTT. Its translation is CSAQTGGSYNSPLHF.

The chain links TRBV11-1 to TRBJ2-7; weak D call: TRBD2 (6 bases). Trimming took 8 bases from V and 6 from J, leaving 20 bases between them. CDR1 is SGHAT, CDR2 FQDESV, per germline (reference sequence). This CDR3 spans 14 amino acids. The CDR3 bases are TGTGCCAGCGCGGGGTCCGCTAGGAGCGGCGAGCAGTACTTC. This codes for CASAGSARSGEQYF.

This clonotype was found a few times. The chain employs TRBV7-2 and TRBJ1-4; no clear D. Trimming pared 4 bases from V and 7 bases from J, leaving 10 bases between. CDR1 and CDR2 (germline): SGHTA, FQGNSA. There are 13 residues in the CDR3. The CDR3 loop reads CASSSKGSEKLFF. DNA for the CDR3: TGTGCCAGCAGCTCAAAGGGCAGTGAAAAACTGTTTTTT.

This clonotype appeared a few times. This rearrangement joins TRBV9 to TRBJ2-3; TRBD2 matches at 11 bases. Looked up from germline, CDR1 is SGDLS and CDR2 is YYNGEE. V shed 0 bases, J shed 2 bases, and the junction held 2 bases outside the gene matches. This CDR3 contains 16 residues. CDR3 region: CASSVGLAGYTDTQYF. CDR3 DNA sequence: TGTGCCAGCAGCGTAGGACTAGCGGGGTACACAGATACGCAGTATTTT.

This chain joins TRBV14 and TRBJ2-3; a possible D gene is TRBD2 (7 bases). Germline CDR1 and CDR2: SGHDN and FVKESK. The CDR3 totals 15 residues. V was cut by 4 bases and J by 0 bases, with 11 bases left in between. This CDR3 is CASSLRGPSTDTQYF. The CDR3 DNA reads TGTGCCAGCAGCCTGCGGGGGCCGAGCACAGATACGCAGTATTTT.

V gene TRBV15 combines with J gene TRBJ2-5; D is possibly TRBD2 (6 bases). Looked up from germline, CDR1 is LNHNV and CDR2 is YYDKDF (reference sequence). This CDR3 spans 17 amino acids. Trimming removed 0 bases from V and 9 bases from J, with 23 bases in between. The CDR3 is CATSRDRYSGAPRAQYF. The CDR3 nucleotides read TGTGCCACCAGCAGAGATAGGTATAGCGGCGCCCCCAGGGCCCAGTACTTC.

The chain couples TRBV28 to TRBJ2-7, with TRBD2 matching 7 bases. The CDR3 runs to 14 residues. Germline assignment: CDR1 MDHEN and CDR2 SYDVKM. Trimming cost V 2 bases and J 9 bases; bases outside gene matches: 10. The CDR3 region has the DNA TGTGCCAGCAGTTTAGAGGGCGCTTGGGGGGGGCAGTACTTC. It is translated as CASSLEGAWGGQYF.